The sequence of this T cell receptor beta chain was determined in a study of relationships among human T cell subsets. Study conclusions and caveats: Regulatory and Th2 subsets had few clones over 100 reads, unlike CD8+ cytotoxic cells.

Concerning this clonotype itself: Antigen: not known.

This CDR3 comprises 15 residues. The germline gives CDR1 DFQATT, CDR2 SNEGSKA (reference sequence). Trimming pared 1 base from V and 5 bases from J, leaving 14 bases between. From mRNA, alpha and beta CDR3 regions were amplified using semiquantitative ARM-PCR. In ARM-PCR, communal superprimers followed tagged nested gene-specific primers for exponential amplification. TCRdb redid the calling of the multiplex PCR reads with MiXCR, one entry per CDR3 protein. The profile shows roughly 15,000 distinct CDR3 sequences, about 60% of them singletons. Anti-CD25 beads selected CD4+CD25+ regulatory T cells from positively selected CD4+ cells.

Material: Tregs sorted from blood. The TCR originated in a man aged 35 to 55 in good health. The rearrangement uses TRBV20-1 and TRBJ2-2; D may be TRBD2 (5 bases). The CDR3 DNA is TGCAGTGCTAGAGCTGGACGGGGTCAAACCGGGGAGCTGTTTTTT. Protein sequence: CSARAGRGQTGELFF.